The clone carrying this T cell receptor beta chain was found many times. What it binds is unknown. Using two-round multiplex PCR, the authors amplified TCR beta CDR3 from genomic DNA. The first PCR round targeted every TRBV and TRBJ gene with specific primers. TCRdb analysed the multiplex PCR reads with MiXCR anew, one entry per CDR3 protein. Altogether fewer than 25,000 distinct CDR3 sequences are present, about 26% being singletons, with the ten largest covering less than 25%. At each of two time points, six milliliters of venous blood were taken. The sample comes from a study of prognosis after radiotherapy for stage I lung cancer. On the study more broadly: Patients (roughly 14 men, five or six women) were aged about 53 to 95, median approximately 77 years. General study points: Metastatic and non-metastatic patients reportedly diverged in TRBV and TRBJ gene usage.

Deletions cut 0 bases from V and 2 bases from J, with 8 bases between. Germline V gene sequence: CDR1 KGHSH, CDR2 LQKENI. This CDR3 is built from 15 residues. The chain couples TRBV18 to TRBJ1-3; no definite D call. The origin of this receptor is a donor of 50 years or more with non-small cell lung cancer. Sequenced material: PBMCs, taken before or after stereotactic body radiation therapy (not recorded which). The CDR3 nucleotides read TGTGCCAGCTCACCACCCTTCACCGCTGGAAACACCATATATTTT. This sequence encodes CASSPPFTAGNTIYF. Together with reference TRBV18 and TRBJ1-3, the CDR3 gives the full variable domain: NAGVMQNPRHLVRRRGQEARLRCSPMKGHSHVYWYRQLPEEGLKFMVYLQKENIIDESGMPKERFSAEFPKEGPSILRIQQVVRGDSAAYFCASSPPFTAGNTIYFGEGSWLTVV.